The clone carrying this T cell receptor (beta chain) came up many times. Researchers amplified the TCR beta CDR3 regions from RNA transcripts. When the TCR CDR3 underwent first-round RT-PCR, the HTBI primer set was used. TCRdb re-called the multiplex PCR reads with MiXCR, one entry per CDR3 protein. The sample contains about 480,000 distinct CDR3 sequences, 20% to 25% of which appear only once. The data were obtained in a study of T cells in Graves' hyperthyroidism and ophthalmopathy. Enrolled ophthalmopathy patients presented with a Clinical Activity Score of at least 3, a NOSPECS grade of at least 4, and disease duration under 3 months. Trimming pared 3 bases from V and 3 bases from J, leaving 12 bases between. CDR3 length: 14 amino acids. CDR1 and CDR2 from the germline V gene are SGDLS and YYNGEE.

Sequenced material: blood. The chain links TRBV9 to TRBJ1-2; possibly TRBD1 for D (5 bases). The TCR sequence derives from a woman in her 70s with Graves' ophthalmopathy. For the CDR3, the DNA is TGTGCCAGCAGCGGATCGGGACGGGACTATGGCTACACCTTC. Its protein is CASSGSGRDYGYTF.